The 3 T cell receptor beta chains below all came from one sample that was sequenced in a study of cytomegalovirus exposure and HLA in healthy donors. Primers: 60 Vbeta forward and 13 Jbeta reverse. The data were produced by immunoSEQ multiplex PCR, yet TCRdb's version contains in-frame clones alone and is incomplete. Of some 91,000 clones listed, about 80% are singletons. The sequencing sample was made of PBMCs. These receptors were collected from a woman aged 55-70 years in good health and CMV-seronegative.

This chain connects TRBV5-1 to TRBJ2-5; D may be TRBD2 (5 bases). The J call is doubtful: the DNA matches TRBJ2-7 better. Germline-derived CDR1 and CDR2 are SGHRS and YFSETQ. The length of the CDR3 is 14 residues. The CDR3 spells CASSTRTGFYEQYF. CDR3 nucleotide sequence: TGCGCCAGCAGCACACGGACGGGATTCTACGAGCAGTACTTC.

CDR3 sequence: CASSFSNSQETQYF. CDR3 DNA sequence: TGTGCCAGCAGTTTCTCGAACAGTCAAGAGACCCAGTACTTC. V and J are TRBV27 and TRBJ2-5; D unclear. Trimming removed 3 bases from V and 2 bases from J, with 10 bases in between. The CDR3 is 14 residues long. The germline V gene encodes CDR1 MNHEY and CDR2 SMNVEV (reference sequence).

The CDR3 sequence: CASGSGGEYEQYF. CDR3 sequence (DNA): TGTGCCAGCGGAAGCGGGGGGGAGTACGAGCAGTACTTC. The chain couples TRBV6-5 to TRBJ2-7, with TRBD2 matching over 10 bases. This CDR3 is 13 amino acids long. With V trimmed by 8 bases and J by 4 bases, 5 bases remained unmatched. Germline loops: CDR1 MNHEY, CDR2 SVGAGI.